A selection of T cell receptor beta chains follows, all from one sample in a study of T cells in Graves' hyperthyroidism and ophthalmopathy. One entry per CDR3 protein results from TCRdb running MiXCR on the multiplex PCR reads. Here the sample spans about half a million distinct CDR3 sequences, less than 25% being singletons. Specimen: blood. All receptors derive from a woman between 25 and 40 years old with Graves' ophthalmopathy. CDR3s include the opening cysteine and the closing phenylalanine or tryptophan. A D gene is named only where the DNA matches it firmly. Part of the rows lack a size; the others show once, few, many or a class for expanded clones.

V	J	D	size	DNA	CDR3
TRBV9	TRBJ2-7	NA	NA	TGTGCCAGCAGCGCCAGGGCTCGGGACGAGCAGTACTTC	CASSARARDEQYF
TRBV12-3/TRBV12-4	TRBJ1-6	NA	many	TGTGCCAGCAGTTTAGGGACAGAGAATTCACCCCTCCACTTT	CASSLGTENSPLHF
TRBV13	TRBJ1-1	TRBD1	many	TGTGCCAGCAGACGGCAGGGGGCCGGGGCTGAAGCTTTCTTT	CASRRQGAGAEAFF
TRBV29-1	TRBJ2-5	NA	few	TGCAGCGTGTATAGTGGAGAGACCCAGTACTTC	CSVYSGETQYF
TRBV30	TRBJ1-5	NA	many	TGTGCCTGGAGTTGGGGCGTGGATCAGCCCCAGCATTTT	CAWSWGVDQPQHF
TRBV29-1	TRBJ2-5	TRBD2	once	TGCAGCGTTGCTCGCGGGACTAGCGGGAGGGAGACCCAGTACTTC	CSVARGTSGRETQYF
TRBV11-2	TRBJ2-7	NA	NA	TGTGCCAGCAGCTCGGTTATGGGCTCCTACGAGCAGTACTTC	CASSSVMGSYEQYF
TRBV6-5	TRBJ2-5	TRBD2	many	TGTGCCAGCAGTTACTCGACGGGGGGGAGAGAGACCCAGTACTTC	CASSYSTGGRETQYF
TRBV12-3/TRBV12-4	TRBJ1-1	NA	NA	TGTGCCAGCAGAGCAACAGGGTGGGCTGAAGCTTTCTTT	CASRATGWAEAFF
TRBV19	TRBJ2-2	NA	NA	TGTGCCAGTAGTAACCAACCTAGAACCGGGGAGCTGTTTTTT	CASSNQPRTGELFF
TRBV6-1	TRBJ1-1	NA	many	TGTGCCAGCAGTGAAGCGGGGGAGGCTGAAGCTTTCTTT	CASSEAGEAEAFF
TRBV20-1	TRBJ1-1	NA	many	TGCAGTGCTAGAGATCCCACGGCCGGAAGGGCTTTCTTT	CSARDPTAGRAFF
TRBV12-3/TRBV12-4	TRBJ1-6	NA	NA	TGTGCCAGCAGTTTATCCGGGTCCCATAATTCACCCCTCCACTTT	CASSLSGSHNSPLHF
TRBV12-3/TRBV12-4	TRBJ1-5	NA	NA	TGTGCCAGCAGCCCTCCGGGAGCCCTTCAGCCCCAGCATTTT	CASSPPGALQPQHF
TRBV30	TRBJ2-2	NA	few	TGTGCCTGGAAATGGGGCGCGACGAACACCGGGGAGCTGTTTTTT	CAWKWGATNTGELFF
TRBV6-1	TRBJ2-2	TRBD1	NA	TGTGCCAGCAGTCCCTTGACAGGGGGTCACACCGGGGAGCTGTTTTTT	CASSPLTGGHTGELFF
TRBV20-1	TRBJ2-7	NA	many	TGCAGTGCCGGCCTTCCGGGACATCGGGATGAGCAGTACTTC	CSAGLPGHRDEQYF
TRBV19	TRBJ1-5	NA	NA	TGTGCCAGTAGTATAGCCGGACAACTCACGCCCCAGCATTTT	CASSIAGQLTPQHF
TRBV20-1	TRBJ2-5	NA	NA	TGCAGTGCTTACCAACAGATCGGAGGAGAGACCCAGTACTTC	CSAYQQIGGETQYF
TRBV28	TRBJ2-7	NA	NA	TGTGCCAGCAGTTCACACCGGGACCCTCCCCCCTACGAGCAGTACTTC	CASSSHRDPPPYEQYF
TRBV13	TRBJ2-2	NA	few	TGTGCCAGCAGCCCGCGGGACACCAACACCGGGGAGCTGTTTTTT	CASSPRDTNTGELFF
TRBV15	TRBJ2-5	TRBD2	few	TGTGCCACCAGCAGCGGGGGGGGGGTTGGAGAGACCCAGTACTTC	CATSSGGGVGETQYF
TRBV4-2	TRBJ2-2	NA	NA	TGTGCCAGCAGCCAAAGCCCGGGACTCTTGAACACCGGGGAGCTGTTTTTT	CASSQSPGLLNTGELFF
TRBV5-1	TRBJ1-2	TRBD1	NA	TGCGCCAGCAGAACGGGACAGGGCCGAGGCTACACCTTC	CASRTGQGRGYTF
TRBV27	TRBJ2-7	TRBD1	medium-sized	TGTGCCAGCAGTTTAGGGGACAGCCTCTACGAGCAGTACTTC	CASSLGDSLYEQYF
TRBV4-2	TRBJ1-2	NA	many	TGTGCCAGCAGCCAAGGTTGGCAGGAGCGCTATGGCTACACCTTC	CASSQGWQERYGYTF
TRBV2	TRBJ2-7	NA	many	TGTGCCAGCAGTGACCAGCCTAGCGACGAGCAGTACTTC	CASSDQPSDEQYF
TRBV29-1	TRBJ2-5	NA	many	TGCAGCGTTGTCCAGGGGTTTTTTGGGGAGACCCAGTACTTC	CSVVQGFFGETQYF
TRBV12-3/TRBV12-4	TRBJ1-1	TRBD1	many	TGTGCCAGCAGGCCCGGGACAGGGGACCCTGAAGCTTTCTTT	CASRPGTGDPEAFF
TRBV6-4	TRBJ2-7	NA	NA	TGTGCCAGCAGTGACTCGGGCCGGGGCGAGCAGTACTTC	CASSDSGRGEQYF
TRBV18	TRBJ2-7	TRBD1	many	TGTGCCAGCTCGGACAGGGCCACCTACGAGCAGTACTTC	CASSDRATYEQYF
TRBV11-1	TRBJ1-3	TRBD1	few	TGTGCCAGCAGCCCAATTCTCAGGGGGCAAGGAAACACCATATATTTT	CASSPILRGQGNTIYF
TRBV20-1	TRBJ1-1	NA	many	TGCAGTGCTAGAGATGAGGTCTCCACTGAAGCTTTCTTT	CSARDEVSTEAFF
TRBV7-9	TRBJ1-1	NA	NA	TGTGCCAGCAGCTTTCGAGTAGTCACTGAAGCTTTCTTT	CASSFRVVTEAFF
TRBV6-1	TRBJ2-7	NA	many	TGTGCCAGCAGTGAAGAGACAGCCTACGAGCAGTACTTC	CASSEETAYEQYF
TRBV12-3/TRBV12-4	TRBJ2-7	NA	NA	TGTGCCAGCAGTTTAGGGGGGAGACTCTCCTACGAGCAGTACTTC	CASSLGGRLSYEQYF
TRBV28	TRBJ1-1	NA	many	TGTGCCAGCAGTTCCCCACGGTTTCACACTGAAGCTTTCTTT	CASSSPRFHTEAFF
TRBV3-1	TRBJ2-7	NA	few	TGTGCCAGCAGCCAAGCTCCAGGGGGGAGACAGCTAACCTACGAGCAGTACTTC	CASSQAPGGRQLTYEQYF
TRBV2	TRBJ1-5	NA	many	TGTGCCAGCAGATACGGCCAGGGAGTTCAGCCCCAGCATTTT	CASRYGQGVQPQHF
TRBV27	TRBJ2-2	NA	few	TGTGCCAGCAGTTTATCGCTTCCAGGGGAGGATTGGGCCGGGGAGCTGTTTTTT	CASSLSLPGEDWAGELFF
TRBV11-3	TRBJ1-3	NA	NA	TGTGCCAGCACCTACGGGATTCGCTCTGGAAACACCATATATTTT	CASTYGIRSGNTIYF
TRBV27	TRBJ2-7	NA	many	TGTGCCAGCAGTTCCCATCTAGAACTCTACGAGCAGTACTTC	CASSSHLELYEQYF
TRBV6-5	TRBJ1-1	TRBD1	many	TGTGCCAGCTTTGACAGGGCGAACACTGAAGCTTTCTTT	CASFDRANTEAFF
TRBV6-1	TRBJ2-7	NA	NA	TGTGCCAGCACAATTGACCGGGGACTGAGAGAGCAGTACTTC	CASTIDRGLREQYF
TRBV6-1	TRBJ1-5	NA	few	TGTGCCAGCAGCGCCACGGCTGGGCAGGGAAGTCAGCCCCAGCATTTT	CASSATAGQGSQPQHF
TRBV29-1	TRBJ1-1	NA	many	TGCAGCGTTGACATAGGGTTCCGGGGCACTGAAGCTTTCTTT	CSVDIGFRGTEAFF
TRBV12-3/TRBV12-4	TRBJ1-1	NA	many	TGTGCCAGCAGTCCAGGGGTGGTTGACACTGAAGCTTTCTTT	CASSPGVVDTEAFF
TRBV9	TRBJ1-1	TRBD1	many	TGTGCCAGCAGCGTAGAGCCGGGACAGGGGTACACTGAAGCTTTCTTT	CASSVEPGQGYTEAFF
TRBV6-1	TRBJ1-1	NA	many	TGTGCCAGCAGTGACGTCCAGGGGAGAACTGAAGCTTTCTTT	CASSDVQGRTEAFF
TRBV11-2	TRBJ2-2	NA	many	TGTGCCAGCGGGCCGGGGCTACCGACCGGGGAGCTGTTTTTT	CASGPGLPTGELFF
TRBV27	TRBJ1-1	NA	NA	TGTGCCAGTCGACCGACAGGCGGCAGGACTGAAGCTTTCTTT	CASRPTGGRTEAFF
TRBV2	TRBJ2-5	TRBD1	NA	TGTGCCAGCGGAAACCAGGGGGCAGGGCGAGAGACCCAGTACTTC	CASGNQGAGRETQYF
TRBV6-1	TRBJ1-1	TRBD1	many	TGTGCCAGCAGCCGAGACAGGGGGCGAGCTTTCTTT	CASSRDRGRAFF
TRBV6-5	TRBJ2-4	NA	many	TGTGCCAGCAGTTACAGGGTTTTGACGGCCAAAAACATTCAGTACTTC	CASSYRVLTAKNIQYF
TRBV20-1	TRBJ2-7	TRBD1	NA	TGCAGTGCTCGTCAACAGGGGAGCTCCTACGAGCAGTACTTC	CSARQQGSSYEQYF